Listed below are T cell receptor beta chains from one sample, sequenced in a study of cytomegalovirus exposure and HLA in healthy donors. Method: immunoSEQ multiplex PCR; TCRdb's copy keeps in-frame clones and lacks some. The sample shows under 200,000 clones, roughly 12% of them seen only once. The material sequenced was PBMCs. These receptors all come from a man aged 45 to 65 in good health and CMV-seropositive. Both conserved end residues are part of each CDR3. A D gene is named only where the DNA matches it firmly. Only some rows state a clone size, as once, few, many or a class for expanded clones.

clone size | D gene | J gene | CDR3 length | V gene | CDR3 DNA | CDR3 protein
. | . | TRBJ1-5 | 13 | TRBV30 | TGTGCCTGGAGTGTAGAGAGGAATCAGCCCCAGCATTTT | CAWSVERNQPQHF
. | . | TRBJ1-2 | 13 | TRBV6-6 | TGTGCCAGCAGCCCGATCGGGGACTATGGCTACTCCTTC | CASSPIGDYGYSF
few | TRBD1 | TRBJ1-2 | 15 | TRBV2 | TGTGCCAGCAGTGAAGCGGGGACAGGGGCTGGTGGCTACACCTTC | CASSEAGTGAGGYTF
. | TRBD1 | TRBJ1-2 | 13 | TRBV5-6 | TGTGCCAGCAGCCAGGGACAGGGCTATGGCTACACCTTC | CASSQGQGYGYTF
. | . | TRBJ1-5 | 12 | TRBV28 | TGTGCCAGCAGTGACAGGATTCAGCCCCAGCATTTT | CASSDRIQPQHF
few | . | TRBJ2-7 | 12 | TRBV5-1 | TGCGCCAGCAGCACCGACAGGTACGAGCAGTACTTC | CASSTDRYEQYF
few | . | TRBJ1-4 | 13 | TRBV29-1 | TGCAGCGTTGTCTTGCAGGGCCCTGAAAAACTGTTTTTT | CSVVLQGPEKLFF
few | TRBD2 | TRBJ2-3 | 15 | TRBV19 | TGTGCCAGTAGAACCCTAGCGGGGGTCACAGATACGCAGTATTTT | CASRTLAGVTDTQYF
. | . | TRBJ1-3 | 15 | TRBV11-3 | TGTGCCAGCAGCTTAGAGGGGGGATCTGGAAACACCATATATTTT | CASSLEGGSGNTIYF
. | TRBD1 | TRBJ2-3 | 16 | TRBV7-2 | TGTGCCAGCAGCTTATCGGGGACAGGGGGCACAGATACGCAGTATTTT | CASSLSGTGGTDTQYF
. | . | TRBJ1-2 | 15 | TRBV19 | TGTGCCAGTAGTGGACAGCGCCAAGGACTTTATGGCTACACCTTC | CASSGQRQGLYGYTF
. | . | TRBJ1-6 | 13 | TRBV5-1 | TGCGCCAGCAGCTTGGCCGGTTATTCACCCCTCCACTTT | CASSLAGYSPLHF
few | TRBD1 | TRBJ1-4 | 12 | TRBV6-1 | TGTGCCAGCAGTACACGACAGGGTCAGCTGTTTTTT | CASSTRQGQLFF
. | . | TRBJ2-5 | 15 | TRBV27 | TGTGCCAGCAGTCGGGGGACCACGTACCAAGAGACCCAGTACTTC | CASSRGTTYQETQYF
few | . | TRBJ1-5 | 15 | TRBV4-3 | TGCGCCAGCAGCCTGGACATAACGGGCAATCAGCCCCAGCATTTT | CASSLDITGNQPQHF
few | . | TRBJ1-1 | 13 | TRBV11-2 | TGTGCCAGCAGTTATGAGATGAACACTGAAGCTTTCTTT | CASSYEMNTEAFF
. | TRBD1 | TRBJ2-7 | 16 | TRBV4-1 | TGCGCCAGCAGCCCGTCGGACAGGGGAAGCTCCTACGAGCAGTACTTC | CASSPSDRGSSYEQYF
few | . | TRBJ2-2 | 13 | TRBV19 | TGTGCCAGTATTGCTAGAATCGCCGGGGAGCTGTTTTTT | CASIARIAGELFF
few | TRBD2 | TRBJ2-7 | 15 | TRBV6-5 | TGTGCCAGCAGTTACATGGGGGGGGAAAGCTACGAGCAGTACTTC | CASSYMGGESYEQYF
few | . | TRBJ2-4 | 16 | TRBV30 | TGTGCCTGGAACCCCTTCAGGCGTAAAAAAGCGGACATTCAGTACTTC | CAWNPFRRKKADIQYF
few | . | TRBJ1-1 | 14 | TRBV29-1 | TGCAGCGTTGAAGGCCTGGGAAGGAGGACTGAAGCTTTCTTT | CSVEGLGRRTEAFF
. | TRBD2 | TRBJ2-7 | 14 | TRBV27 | TGTGCCAGCAGAGCTAGCGGGGGACCCTACGAGCAGTACTTC | CASRASGGPYEQYF
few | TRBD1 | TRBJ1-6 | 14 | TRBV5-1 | TGCGCCAGCAGCGTGGGACAGGGGAATTCACCCCTCCACTTT | CASSVGQGNSPLHF
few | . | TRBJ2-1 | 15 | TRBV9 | TGTGCCAGCAGCGTAGGTGCTAGTCATGACAATGAGCAGTTCTTC | CASSVGASHDNEQFF
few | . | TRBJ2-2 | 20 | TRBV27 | TGTGCCAGCAGTTTAGAAGGGAGGGGACAGGTGTTCGCGAACACCGGGGAGCTGTTTTTT | CASSLEGRGQVFANTGELFF